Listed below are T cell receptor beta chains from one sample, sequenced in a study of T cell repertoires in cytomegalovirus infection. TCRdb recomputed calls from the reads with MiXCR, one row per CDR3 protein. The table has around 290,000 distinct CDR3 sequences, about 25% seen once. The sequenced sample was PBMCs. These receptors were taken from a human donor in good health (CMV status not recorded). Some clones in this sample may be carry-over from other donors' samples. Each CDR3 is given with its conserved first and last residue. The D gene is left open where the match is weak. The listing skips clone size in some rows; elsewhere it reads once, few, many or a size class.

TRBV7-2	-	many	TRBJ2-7	CASSKDTYEQYF	TGTGCCAGCAGCAAGGACACCTACGAGCAGTACTTC
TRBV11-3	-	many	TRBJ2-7	CASSFHASYEQYF	TGTGCCAGCAGTTTCCATGCCTCCTACGAGCAGTACTTC
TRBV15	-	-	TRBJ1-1	CATESGIRNTEAFF	TGTGCCACCGAGTCGGGGATAAGGAACACTGAAGCTTTCTTT
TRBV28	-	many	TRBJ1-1	CASSVGPSDAFF	TGTGCCAGCAGCGTCGGCCCTAGTGATGCTTTCTTT
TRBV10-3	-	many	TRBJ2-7	CAISGPRGYEQYF	TGTGCCATCAGTGGCCCCAGGGGATACGAGCAGTACTTC
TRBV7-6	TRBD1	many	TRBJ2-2	CASSRRDRGRNTGELFF	TGTGCCAGCAGCCGCCGGGACAGGGGGCGGAACACCGGGGAGCTGTTTTTT
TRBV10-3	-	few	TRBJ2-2	CAITAVLNTGELFF	TGTGCCATCACGGCAGTCCTAAACACCGGGGAGCTGTTTTTT
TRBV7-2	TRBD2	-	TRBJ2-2	CASSPRNSGSTGELFF	TGTGCCAGCAGCCCCCGGAACAGCGGGAGCACCGGGGAGCTGTTTTTT
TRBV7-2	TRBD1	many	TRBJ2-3	CASSLVPGTGTFITQYF	TGTGCCAGCAGCTTAGTACCCGGGACAGGGACCTTTATTACGCAGTATTTT
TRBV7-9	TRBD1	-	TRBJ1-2	CASSLAGGTVYGYTF	TGTGCCAGCAGCTTAGCAGGGGGGACAGTCTATGGCTACACCTTC
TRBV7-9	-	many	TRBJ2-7	CASSPGLGFVAYEQYF	TGTGCCAGCAGCCCGGGCCTGGGTTTTGTCGCCTACGAGCAGTACTTC
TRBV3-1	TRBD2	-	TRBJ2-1	CASSRSGLAGGNGGEQFF	TGTGCCAGCAGCCGCTCGGGACTAGCGGGAGGGAACGGGGGTGAGCAGTTCTTC
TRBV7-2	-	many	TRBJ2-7	CASSLMAASYEQYF	TGTGCCAGCAGCTTAATGGCAGCCTCCTACGAGCAGTACTTC
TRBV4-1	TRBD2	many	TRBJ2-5	CASSQDRLAGTIQETQYF	TGCGCCAGCAGCCAAGATCGACTAGCGGGGACCATCCAAGAGACCCAGTACTTC
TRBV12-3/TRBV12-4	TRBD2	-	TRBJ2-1	CASSLWLAGGNEQFF	TGTGCCAGCAGTTTATGGCTAGCGGGAGGCAATGAGCAGTTCTTC
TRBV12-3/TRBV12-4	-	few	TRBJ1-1	CASSLAGGLGAEAFF	TGTGCCAGCAGTTTAGCTGGGGGACTGGGGGCTGAAGCTTTCTTT
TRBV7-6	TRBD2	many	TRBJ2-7	CASSLAWTSGSEQYF	TGTGCCAGCAGCTTAGCCTGGACTAGCGGTAGCGAGCAGTACTTC
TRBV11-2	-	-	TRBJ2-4	CASSSLGAKNIQYF	TGTGCCAGCAGCTCCCTGGGGGCCAAAAACATTCAGTACTTC
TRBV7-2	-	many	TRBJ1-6	CASSSRARVISPLHF	TGTGCCAGCAGCTCCCGGGCACGGGTGATTTCACCCCTCCACTTT
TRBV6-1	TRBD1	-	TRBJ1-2	CASSPYTGVNYGYTF	TGTGCCAGCAGCCCTTATACAGGGGTAAACTATGGCTACACCTTC
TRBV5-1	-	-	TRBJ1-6	CASSLMGPQYNSPLHF	TGCGCCAGCAGCTTGATGGGGCCCCAATATAATTCACCCCTCCACTTT
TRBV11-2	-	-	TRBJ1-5	CASSPGVLSNNQPQHF	TGTGCCAGCAGCCCAGGGGTTTTGAGCAACAATCAGCCCCAGCATTTT
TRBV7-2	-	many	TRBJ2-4	CASSPDLGNIQYF	TGTGCCAGCAGCCCTGACCTAGGAAACATTCAGTACTTC
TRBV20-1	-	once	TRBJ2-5	CSALRGLSETQYF	TGCAGTGCCCTGCGTGGGTTGTCAGAGACCCAGTACTTC
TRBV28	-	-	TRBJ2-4	CASSLAGALAKNIQYF	TGTGCCAGCAGTTTAGCAGGGGCCCTAGCCAAAAACATTCAGTACTTC
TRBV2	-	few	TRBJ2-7	CASSADLFYEQYF	TGTGCCAGCAGTGCGGACCTATTCTACGAGCAGTACTTC
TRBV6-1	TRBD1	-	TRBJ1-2	CASSRDRANYGYTF	TGTGCCAGCAGTCGGGACAGGGCGAACTATGGCTACACCTTC
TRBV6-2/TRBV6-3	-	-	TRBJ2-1	CASSYSRGSYNEQFF	TGTGCCAGCAGTTACTCCCGGGGGAGTTACAATGAGCAGTTCTTC
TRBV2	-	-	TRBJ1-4	CARSGSEKLFF	TGTGCCAGAAGTGGGTCGGAAAAACTGTTTTTT
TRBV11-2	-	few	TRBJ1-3	CASSQKGGSGNTIYF	TGTGCCAGCAGCCAAAAGGGGGGCTCTGGAAACACCATATATTTT
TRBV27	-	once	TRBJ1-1	CASRNRRNTEAFF	TGTGCCAGCAGAAATAGACGGAACACTGAAGCTTTCTTT
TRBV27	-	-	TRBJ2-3	CASSLFQGTDTQYF	TGTGCCAGCAGTTTATTCCAGGGGACAGATACGCAGTATTTT
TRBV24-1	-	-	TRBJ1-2	CATSVGGFYGYTF	TGTGCCACCAGTGTCGGGGGCTTCTATGGCTACACCTTC
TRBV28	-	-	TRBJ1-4	CASSLWDSHRSEKLFF	TGTGCCAGCAGTTTATGGGACAGCCACCGGAGTGAAAAACTGTTTTTT
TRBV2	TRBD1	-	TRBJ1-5	CASGGTGGQPQHF	TGTGCCAGCGGAGGGACAGGGGGACAGCCCCAGCATTTT
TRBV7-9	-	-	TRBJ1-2	CASSMSYRDGYTF	TGTGCCAGCAGCATGTCGTACAGGGATGGCTACACCTTC
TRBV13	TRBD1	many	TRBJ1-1	CASSEYRGRRDTEAFF	TGTGCCAGCAGCGAATACAGGGGGCGCAGGGACACTGAAGCTTTCTTT
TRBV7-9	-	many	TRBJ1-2	CASSLGQTSYYGYTF	TGTGCCAGCAGCTTAGGACAGACCTCTTACTATGGCTACACCTTC